What follows is one T cell receptor beta chain and its context. What it binds is not known. TCRdb independently ran MiXCR on the reads; one entry per CDR3 protein. The data contain 150,000 to 200,000 distinct CDR3 sequences, roughly a sixth of them singletons. The data originate from a study of T cell repertoires in cytomegalovirus infection. About the research overall: CMV infection and matching HLA type were both indicated by public TCR beta signatures. Study-wide points: Cumulative frequency of public TCR beta families picked out carriers of CMV plus the relevant HLA. The ex vivo response showed dominance by HLA-C-restricted CMV-specific TCR beta clonotypes.

The CDR3 sequence is 13 residues long. Germline loops: CDR1 DFQATT, CDR2 SNEGSKA (reference sequence). The V gene end was trimmed by 6 bases and the J gene end by 0 bases; junction bases not matched to a gene: 2. J is TRBJ2-7 and V is TRBV20-1, with 10 bases matching TRBD2. The clonotype comes from a human donor in good health (CMV status not recorded). Some clones in this sample may be carry-over from other donors' samples. Sample: CD8+ T cells from PBMCs. The CDR3 bases are TGCAGTGCGAGGACTAGCGGCTCCTACGAGCAGTACTTC. Amino acid sequence: CSARTSGSYEQYF.